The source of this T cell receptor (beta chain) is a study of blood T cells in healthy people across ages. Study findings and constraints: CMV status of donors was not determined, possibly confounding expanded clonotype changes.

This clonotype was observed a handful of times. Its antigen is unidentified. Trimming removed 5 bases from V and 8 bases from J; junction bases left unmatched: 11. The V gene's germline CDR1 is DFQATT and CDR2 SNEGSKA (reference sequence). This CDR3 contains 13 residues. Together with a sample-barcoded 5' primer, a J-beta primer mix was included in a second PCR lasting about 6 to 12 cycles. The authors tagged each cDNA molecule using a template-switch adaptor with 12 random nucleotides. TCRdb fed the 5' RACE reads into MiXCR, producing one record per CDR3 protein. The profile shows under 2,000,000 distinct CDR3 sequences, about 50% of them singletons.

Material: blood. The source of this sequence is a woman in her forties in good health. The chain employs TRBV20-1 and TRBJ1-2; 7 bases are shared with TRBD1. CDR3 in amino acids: CSADLDRVCGYTF. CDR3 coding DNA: TGCAGTGCTGACCTAGACAGGGTGTGCGGCTACACCTTC.